Listed here are 27 T cell receptor beta chains from one sample, sequenced in a study of control samples from healthy donors and cancer patients. The table came from immunoSEQ multiplex PCR; TCRdb's copy has only in-frame clones and leaves some out. This repertoire shows tens of thousands of clones, roughly 93% found once; its top ten account for roughly 1.3%. Sequenced material: PBMCs. Receptor source: a woman aged 35 to 49 with lung cancer.

This clone was recorded once. The gene calls are TRBV5-1 and TRBJ2-7, with TRBD1 matching 7 bases. CDR1 SGHRS and CDR2 YFSETQ come from the germline V gene. The CDR3 consists of 15 residues. The V and J ends lost 2 bases and 1 base, in that order; junction bases with no gene match: 6. CDR3 nucleotide sequence: TGCGCCAGCAGCTTTTACCTGACAGGGTCCTACGAGCAGTACTTC. Protein product: CASSFYLTGSYEQYF.

The DNA for the CDR3 is TGTGCCACCAGTGACCCCTACGAGCAGTACTTC. This translates into CATSDPYEQYF. The V and J genes are TRBV24-1 and TRBJ2-7; D gene unclear. The germline V and J ends were trimmed by 4 bases and 2 bases, with 2 bases remaining between them. The CDR3 runs 11 residues. Germline values: CDR1 KGHDR, CDR2 SFDVKD.

The chain uses TRBV5-1 and TRBJ1-1; TRBD1 might be the D (5 bases). Germline-derived CDR1 and CDR2 are SGHRS and YFSETQ. The CDR3 spans 15 residues. V lost 3 bases and J lost 7, with 19 bases in between. CDR3 bases: TGCGCCAGCAGCTGGGGAGGAAGACGGGGGTATGAAGCTTTCTTT. This encodes CASSWGGRRGYEAFF.

V and J are TRBV5-1 and TRBJ1-1; TRBD1 aligns across 12 bases. Germline-derived CDR1 and CDR2 are SGHRS and YFSETQ. V trimming: 9 bases; J trimming: 7 bases; junction bases outside the gene matches: 4. The CDR3 sequence is 12 residues long. Here the CDR3 reads CATGTGGREAFF. In DNA, the CDR3 is TGCGCCACCGGGACAGGGGGCCGTGAAGCTTTCTTT.

This chain uses TRBV4-1 with TRBJ2-3, with 10 bases identical to TRBD2. Germline CDR1 reads MGHRA; CDR2 reads YSYEKL. CDR3 length: 15 residues. The junction had 4 bases not matched to a gene; V was cut back by 5 bases and J by 2 bases. Here the CDR3 DNA reads TGCGCCAGCAGCTTAGCGGGGGGAAACACAGATACGCAGTATTTT. As protein: CASSLAGGNTDTQYF.

The chain links TRBV6-4 to TRBJ2-1; D may be TRBD2 (5 bases). V gave up 3 bases and J gave up 5 bases, with 8 bases separating them. The CDR3 totals 13 residues. Germline assignment: CDR1 MRHNA and CDR2 SNTAGT. The CDR3 DNA sequence: TGTGCCAGCAGTGAAGTCGGGAACAATGAGCAGTTCTTC. Translating it yields CASSEVGNNEQFF.

The V and J genes are TRBV27 and TRBJ2-5, with D unclear. The CDR3 extends over 13 amino acids. The V end was cut by 6 bases, the J end by 5 bases, with 13 bases between. CDR1 and CDR2 from the germline V gene are MNHEY and SMNVEV (reference sequence). The CDR3: CASRHSFGETQYF. CDR3 DNA sequence: TGTGCCAGCAGACACTCGTTCGGGGAGACCCAGTACTTC.

The V call is TRBV13, the J call TRBJ2-1, with a weak D call TRBD2 (5 bases). V was trimmed by 5 bases and J by 3 bases, leaving 14 bases between them. Looked up from germline, CDR1 is PRHDT and CDR2 is FYEKMQ (reference sequence). The CDR3 covers 15 residues. The CDR3 nucleotides are TGTGCCAGCAGCCCAATACTAGAGATCTACAATGAGCAGTTCTTC. Its translation is CASSPILEIYNEQFF.

The J gene is TRBJ1-1, the V gene TRBV19; TRBD1 is a possible D gene (6 bases). The CDR3 runs to 11 residues. Trimming removed 6 bases at V and 6 bases at J, with 8 bases between. The germline V gene encodes CDR1 LNHDA and CDR2 SQIVND (reference sequence). CDR3: CASSYRAEAFF. Written as DNA, the CDR3 is TGTGCCAGTAGCTACAGGGCTGAAGCTTTCTTT. The complete variable domain, with remaining parts taken from reference TRBV19 and TRBJ1-1, reads DGGITQSPKYLFRKEGQNVTLSCEQNLNHDAMYWYRQDPGQGLRLIYYSQIVNDFQKGDIAEGYSVSREKKESFPLTVTSAQKNPTAFYLCASSYRAEAFFGQGTRLTVV.

The V call is TRBV28, the J call TRBJ2-1; 8 bases agree with TRBD2. Germline V gene data show CDR1 as MDHEN and CDR2 as SYDVKM. J lost 3 bases, V lost 5 bases, and 9 bases had no gene match. CDR3 length: 16 residues. CDR3 amino acids: CASSTTSGGLYNEQFF. CDR3 DNA: TGTGCCAGCAGTACCACTTCGGGGGGGCTCTACAATGAGCAGTTCTTC.

The V call is TRBV11-3, the J call TRBJ2-7; TRBD2 matches 7 bases. From germline, CDR1 is SGHNT and CDR2 YENEEA. This CDR3 has 13 residues. V shed 5 bases and J 5 bases; nucleotides not matched to a gene: 6. The CDR3 sequence: CASSRREWDEQYF. Here the CDR3 DNA reads TGTGCCAGCAGCCGGCGGGAGTGGGACGAGCAGTACTTC.

The chain couples TRBV10-2 to TRBJ2-4; TRBD2 agrees at 11 bases. V lost 8 bases, J lost 2 bases, and 8 bases stayed unmatched. The CDR3 spans 16 residues. Germline-derived CDR1 and CDR2 are WSHSY and SAAADI. This CDR3 reads CASSSSGGFSKNIQYF. For the CDR3, the DNA is TGCGCCAGCTCCTCTAGCGGGGGGTTCTCCAAAAACATTCAGTACTTC.

The J gene is TRBJ1-2, the V gene TRBV5-1; no firm D call. CDR3 length: 14 amino acids. The germline gives CDR1 SGHRS, CDR2 YFSETQ. Trimming took 0 bases from V and 2 from J, leaving 8 bases between them. CDR3 sequence reads: CASSLEGSNYGYTF. CDR3 coding DNA: TGCGCCAGCAGCTTGGAGGGTTCCAACTATGGCTACACCTTC.

CDR3 DNA sequence: TGCGCCAGCAGCGCCCATGGGGGGGCCACCTACAATGAGCAGTTCTTC. It encodes CASSAHGGATYNEQFF. J is TRBJ2-1 and V is TRBV5-1; possible D gene TRBD2, 7 bases. Germline assignment: CDR1 SGHRS and CDR2 YFSETQ. Between the trimmed V and J ends, which lost 4 bases and 2 bases, there was a span of 16 bases. The CDR3 extends over 16 amino acids.

V is TRBV3-1 (or the pseudogene TRBV3-2) and J is TRBJ2-5; no clear D gene. This CDR3 region has 14 residues. Germline lookup yields CDR1 LGHDT and CDR2 YNNKEL (reference sequence). The V gene lost 0 bases and the J gene lost 0 bases, with 5 bases spanning the gap. The CDR3 protein is CASSQDGDQETQYF. For the CDR3, the DNA is TGTGCCAGCAGCCAAGACGGCGACCAAGAGACCCAGTACTTC.

The chain has TRBV6-5 and TRBJ2-7; no clear D. V shed 2 bases and J shed 2 bases, with 7 bases lying between them. CDR1 is MNHEY and CDR2 is SVGAGI in the germline V gene. This CDR3 comprises 13 residues. The CDR3 is CASSYGIPYEQYF. CDR3 DNA: TGTGCCAGCAGTTACGGAATTCCCTACGAGCAGTACTTC.

V usage is TRBV12-5 and J usage is TRBJ2-1; the match to TRBD2 covers 9 bases. Germline V gene lookup returns CDR1 LGHNT and CDR2 FRNRAP. The CDR3 extends over 15 amino acids. With 6 bases clipped from V and 4 bases from J, the junction kept 7 bases outside the gene matches. The CDR3 coding sequence is TGTGCTAGTGGCCCGGGGACTAGCCATTACAATGAGCAGTTCTTC. It yields the protein CASGPGTSHYNEQFF.

The J gene is TRBJ2-6, the V gene TRBV6-1; D possibly corresponds to TRBD2 (6 bases). The CDR3 has 19 residues. In germline, CDR1 is MNHNS, CDR2 SASEGT. V gave up 0 bases and J gave up 0 bases, with 15 bases separating them. CDR3 residues: CASSEAGSGGTSGANVLTF. The CDR3 region has the DNA TGTGCCAGCAGTGAAGCGGGGAGTGGCGGGACCTCTGGGGCCAACGTCCTGACTTTC.

This clone is a singleton in its sample. The chain links TRBV24-1 to TRBJ2-6, with D maybe TRBD1 (5 bases). Trimming took off 3 bases at V and 0 bases at J, with 8 bases between the two ends. The CDR3 runs 16 residues. The V gene's germline CDR1 is KGHDR and CDR2 SFDVKD. CDR3: CATSDPQGSGANVLTF. The CDR3 nucleotides are TGTGCCACCAGTGATCCCCAGGGCTCTGGGGCCAACGTCCTGACTTTC.

The V and J genes are TRBV5-4 and TRBJ1-3, with D perhaps TRBD1 (5 bases). CDR1 and CDR2 from the germline V gene are SGHNT and YYREEE (reference sequence). CDR3 length: 16 residues. The V gene lost 4 bases and the J gene lost 0 bases, with 14 bases spanning the gap. Written as DNA, the CDR3 is TGTGCCAGCAGCCCACGGGACGGGATCTCTGGAAACACCATATATTTT. This encodes CASSPRDGISGNTIYF.

CDR3 amino acids: CASSLSSGGPEGTQYF. The CDR3 DNA reads TGTGCCAGCAGTCTTTCTAGCGGGGGGCCGGAGGGAACGCAGTATTTT. V and J are TRBV2 and TRBJ2-3; TRBD2 matches at 11 bases. V shed 5 bases, J shed 9 bases, and the junction held 13 bases outside the gene matches. The CDR3 covers 16 residues. Per germline, CDR1 SNHLY and CDR2 FYNNEI.

The gene calls are TRBV4-2 and TRBJ2-7; D is uncertain. Trimming stripped 0 bases from V and 5 bases from J, with 20 bases between. The CDR3 is 17 amino acids. The germline gives CDR1 LGHNA, CDR2 YNFKEQ. CDR3 nucleotides: TGTGCCAGCAGCCAAGATCGGAGTCAGCCCGCCATCAACGAGCAGTACTTC. Protein: CASSQDRSQPAINEQYF.

V and J are TRBV28 and TRBJ2-7; 9 bases fit TRBD1. The V and J ends lost 3 bases and 5 bases, in that order; junction bases with no gene match: 11. CDR1 and CDR2 from the germline V gene are MDHEN and SYDVKM. CDR3 length: 16 amino acids. The CDR3 reads CASSFLPGQGYHEQYF. CDR3 sequence (DNA): TGTGCCAGCAGTTTTTTACCGGGACAGGGCTACCACGAGCAGTACTTC. Using reference TRBV28 and TRBJ2-7 for the parts outside the CDR3, the full variable domain is DVKVTQSSRYLVKRTGEKVFLECVQDMDHENMFWYRQDPGLGLRLIYFSYDVKMKEKGDIPEGYSVSREKKERFSLILESASTNQTSMYLCASSFLPGQGYHEQYFGPGTRLTVT.

The chain joins TRBV2 to TRBJ2-7; D uncertain. There are 12 residues in the CDR3. The germline V gene encodes CDR1 SNHLY and CDR2 FYNNEI. Trimming cost V 8 bases and J 4 bases, with 12 bases left between them. The CDR3 is CASYLYFYEQYF. The CDR3, as DNA: TGTGCCAGCTATCTGTACTTTTACGAGCAGTACTTC.

CDR3 DNA sequence: TGTGCCAGCAGCGTAAATTGGGGGGACGGGAAAACCATATATTTT. This codes for CASSVNWGDGKTIYF. The chain couples TRBV9 to TRBJ1-3, with D perhaps matching TRBD1 (5 bases). The V end was cut by 1 base, the J end by 10 bases, with 18 bases between. The length of the CDR3 is 15 residues. Germline CDR1 is SGDLS and CDR2 is YYNGEE.

In its sample, this clone was seen a few times. The chain couples TRBV7-6 to TRBJ1-6; TRBD1 is a possible D gene (5 bases). V shed 1 base and J shed 9 bases, with 13 bases lying between them. The CDR3 length is 15 residues. Germline V gene lookup returns CDR1 SGHVS and CDR2 FNYEAQ. The CDR3 reads CASSLVEGAGSPLHF. CDR3 sequence (DNA): TGTGCCAGCAGCTTAGTCGAAGGGGCGGGTTCACCCCTCCACTTT.

The chain carries TRBV7-9 and TRBJ2-7; D ambiguous. The CDR3 runs to 14 residues. With 1 base removed from V and 4 bases from J, the gap between germline ends came to 11 bases. Germline V lookup: CDR1 SEHNR, CDR2 FQNEAQ (reference sequence). DNA for the CDR3: TGTGCCAGCAGCTTAGTCGGCCCAACTTACGAGCAGTACTTC. Amino acids: CASSLVGPTYEQYF.